Each of the 14 T cell receptor beta chains below was sequenced from the same sample in a study of response to subunit inactivated influenza vaccine. TCRdb redid the calling of the RT-PCR reads with MiXCR, one entry per CDR3 protein. The sample shows some 850,000 distinct CDR3 sequences, less than 20% of them seen only once. The sequencing here drew on PBMCs from blood, taken about 5 days after vaccination. The receptors come from a man aged 45-65 years who received an inactivated influenza vaccine.

This clonotype came up a few times. The chain recombines TRBV29-1 with TRBJ1-2, with D maybe TRBD1 (5 bases). Trimming cost V 6 bases and J 3 bases, with 14 bases left between them. Germline CDR1 is SQVTM and CDR2 is ANQGSEA. The CDR3 contains 13 residues. The CDR3 sequence is CSVVGRADYGYTF. CDR3 nucleotide sequence: TGCAGCGTGGTCGGCAGGGCGGACTATGGCTACACCTTC.

This chain joins TRBV6-2 or TRBV6-3 and TRBJ2-1; D unresolved. V lost 4 bases and J lost 2, with 9 bases in between. The length of the CDR3 is 14 residues. The germline V gene encodes CDR1 MNHEY and CDR2 SVGEGT. The CDR3 spells CASSLRNTYNEQFF. The CDR3 DNA sequence: TGTGCCAGCAGTTTGCGGAATACCTACAATGAGCAGTTCTTC.

The V gene is TRBV7-9, the J gene TRBJ1-4, with D unclear. V was trimmed by 4 bases and J by 4 bases, leaving 10 bases between them. The CDR3 is 14 amino acids. The germline V gene encodes CDR1 SEHNR and CDR2 FQNEAQ (reference sequence). This CDR3 reads CASSSITNNEKLFF. CDR3 DNA sequence: TGTGCCAGCAGCTCCATAACTAATAATGAAAAACTGTTTTTT.

The chain is built from TRBV11-2 and TRBJ2-2, with 7 bases aligning to TRBD1. The CDR3 length is 16 residues. In germline, CDR1 is SGHAT, CDR2 FQNNGV. J gave up 1 base and V 2 bases, and 4 bases lay outside the gene matches. The CDR3 loop reads CASSLNRGENTGELFF. CDR3 in DNA: TGTGCCAGCAGCTTAAACAGGGGCGAGAACACCGGGGAGCTGTTTTTT.

The chain combines TRBV7-2 with TRBJ2-7; TRBD1 is a possible D gene (5 bases). Trimming stripped 1 base from V and 12 bases from J, with 10 bases between. CDR3 length equals 11 residues. Germline CDR1 reads SGHTA; CDR2 reads FQGNSA. CDR3 protein: CASSLGPRGYF. The CDR3 DNA is TGTGCCAGCAGCTTAGGGCCAAGGGGGTACTTC.

This clonotype was seen at least ten times. CDR3 in DNA: TGTGCCAGCAGTTACCTTTCGCTCAACAGTCTCGGGGGCAATGAGCAGTTCTTC. This gives the protein CASSYLSLNSLGGNEQFF. The rearrangement uses TRBV6-5 and TRBJ2-1, with D tentatively TRBD2 (6 bases). Germline V gives CDR1 MNHEY, CDR2 SVGAGI. CDR3 length: 18 residues. V lost 2 bases and J 6 bases, leaving 23 bases between the germline ends.

V is TRBV12-3 or TRBV12-4 and J is TRBJ2-1, with a weak D call TRBD2 (7 bases). The CDR3 is 15 residues long. Between the trimmed V and J ends, which lost 6 bases and 5 bases, there was a span of 17 bases. DNA for the CDR3: TGTGCCAGCAGGAGGGGGGGGGCCATTCACAATGAGCAGTTCTTC. The encoded protein is CASRRGGAIHNEQFF.

This clonotype came up many times. This rearrangement joins TRBV20-1 to TRBJ2-3, with TRBD1 matching 11 bases. The CDR3 loop spans 19 amino acids. J lost 0 bases, V lost 1 base, and 12 bases had no gene match. Germline values: CDR1 DFQATT, CDR2 SNEGSKA (reference sequence). CDR3: CSARALGQGASFSTDTQYF. The CDR3 DNA is TGCAGTGCTAGAGCCCTCGGACAGGGGGCATCTTTTAGCACAGATACGCAGTATTTT.

This clonotype came up a few times. This rearrangement joins TRBV7-2 to TRBJ2-1; TRBD1 agrees at 7 bases. V shed 2 bases and J 2 bases; nucleotides not matched to a gene: 3. The CDR3 sequence is 15 residues long. Germline V gene lookup returns CDR1 SGHTA and CDR2 FQGNSA. This CDR3 reads CASSLSGQTYNEQFF. The CDR3, as DNA: TGTGCCAGCAGCTTATCGGGACAGACCTACAATGAGCAGTTCTTC.

The V call is TRBV10-3, the J call TRBJ2-2; weak D call: TRBD1 (6 bases). V lost 9 bases and J 0 bases, leaving 14 bases between the germline ends. The length of the CDR3 is 15 residues. Germline V lookup: CDR1 ENHRY, CDR2 SYGVKD. In DNA, the CDR3 is TGTGCCATTATGCAAGGGGGAGCGAACACCGGGGAGCTGTTTTTT. It translates to CAIMQGGANTGELFF.

This chain connects TRBV6-2 or TRBV6-3 to TRBJ1-5; D ambiguous. With 0 bases removed from V and 0 bases from J, the gap between germline ends came to 6 bases. This CDR3 has 15 amino acids. Germline values: CDR1 MNHEY, CDR2 SVGEGT. CDR3 bases: TGTGCCAGCAGTTACTCGGGGATTAGCAATCAGCCCCAGCATTTT. Its protein product is CASSYSGISNQPQHF.

This clonotype was seen a handful of times. The rearrangement joins TRBV9 to TRBJ1-1, with 9 bases identical to TRBD1. This CDR3 contains 15 residues. CDR1 is SGDLS, CDR2 YYNGEE, per germline. Losses at the gene ends were 4 bases for V and 3 bases for J; bases not matched to a gene: 7. CDR3 residues: CASSRRQGDDTEAFF. The CDR3 nucleotides read TGTGCCAGCAGCAGACGACAGGGGGATGACACTGAAGCTTTCTTT.

The chain joins TRBV12-3 or TRBV12-4 to TRBJ2-1, with TRBD2 matching 9 bases. The CDR3 runs to 15 residues. Trimming removed 2 bases from V and 6 bases from J; junction bases left unmatched: 5. The CDR3 DNA reads TGTGCCAGCAGTTTACGGCGGGGGGGACGCAATGAGCAGTTCTTC. This codes for CASSLRRGGRNEQFF.

The chain recombines TRBV28 with TRBJ2-3; D is possibly TRBD1 or TRBD2 (5 bases each). The CDR3 spans 16 residues. Germline CDR1 reads MDHEN; CDR2 reads SYDVKM. The V gene lost 3 bases and the J gene lost 0 bases, with 13 bases spanning the gap. The CDR3: CASSFGGIASTDTQYF. The CDR3 region has the DNA TGTGCCAGCAGTTTTGGGGGAATCGCTAGCACAGATACGCAGTATTTT.